The 28 T cell receptor beta chains below come from one sample, sequenced in a study of blood T cell repertoires in COVID-19. Sequenced by immunoSEQ multiplex PCR; TCRdb stores in-frame clones only, minus some. The sample carries some 380,000 clones, 70% to 90% recorded once. Sequenced material: PBMCs or T cells enriched from blood (not recorded which). These receptor sequences come from a man aged 25 to 45 who had recovered from COVID-19.

This clone appeared once. The chain links TRBV18 to TRBJ2-7; 8 bases map to TRBD1. The CDR3 spans 16 residues. With 1 base clipped from V and 3 bases from J, the junction kept 8 bases outside the gene matches. Germline CDR1 KGHSH, CDR2 LQKENI. In DNA, the CDR3 is TGTGCCAGCTCACCACGTCCAGGACAGGGTGACTACGAGCAGTACTTC. The encoded protein is CASSPRPGQGDYEQYF. Full variable domain (remainder filled in from reference TRBV18 and TRBJ2-7): NAGVMQNPRHLVRRRGQEARLRCSPMKGHSHVYWYRQLPEEGLKFMVYLQKENIIDESGMPKERFSAEFPKEGPSILRIQQVVRGDSAAYFCASSPRPGQGDYEQYFGPGTRLTVT.

The chain links TRBV4-1 to TRBJ1-4, with TRBD1 matching 8 bases. The junction had 11 bases not matched to a gene; V was cut back by 3 bases and J by 5 bases. This CDR3 spans 17 amino acids. CDR1 is MGHRA, CDR2 YSYEKL, per germline. The CDR3: CASSQIGQGKDNEKLFF. The DNA of the CDR3 is TGCGCCAGCAGCCAGATAGGACAGGGCAAGGACAATGAAAAACTGTTTTTT.

This sequence joins TRBV9 and TRBJ1-4, with unresolved D. In germline, CDR1 is SGDLS, CDR2 YYNGEE. The CDR3 totals 13 residues. The V and J ends lost 0 bases and 4 bases respectively, with 4 bases between them. The CDR3 here is CASSVAGNEKLFF. CDR3 DNA: TGTGCCAGCAGCGTAGCCGGTAATGAAAAACTGTTTTTT.

This chain connects TRBV13 to TRBJ2-7; tentative D call: TRBD1 (5 bases). The V gene's germline CDR1 is PRHDT and CDR2 FYEKMQ (reference sequence). The germline V and J ends were trimmed by 4 bases and 1 base, with 14 bases remaining between them. CDR3 size: 15 residues. CDR3 bases: TGTGCCAGCAGCTCCTCGCGCAGGGCTTCCTACGAGCAGTACTTC. As protein: CASSSSRRASYEQYF.

This clone came up once. V gene TRBV7-2 combines with J gene TRBJ1-4; D gene unclear. From germline, CDR1 is SGHTA and CDR2 FQGNSA. V was cut by 5 bases and J by 13 bases, with 20 bases left in between. The CDR3 loop spans 14 amino acids. Here the CDR3 DNA reads TGTGCCAGCAGCCCCACCCTCTGGGCCGAGGGACTGTTTTTT. This encodes CASSPTLWAEGLFF.

This clone was observed a handful of times. The chain recombines TRBV10-3 with TRBJ2-7, with D perhaps TRBD2 (6 bases). CDR1 and CDR2 (germline): ENHRY, SYGVKD. Trimming took off 2 bases at V and 2 bases at J, with 10 bases between the two ends. The CDR3 spans 14 residues. The CDR3 bases are TGTGCCATCAGTGAGCTGGGGGGAACCTACGAGCAGTACTTC. Translation: CAISELGGTYEQYF.

The chain is built from TRBV3-1 (or the pseudogene TRBV3-2) and TRBJ2-7; no clear D. The V end was cut by 1 base, the J end by 2 bases, with 6 bases between. Germline CDR1 reads LGHDT; CDR2 reads YNNKEL (reference sequence). CDR3 length equals 13 residues. CDR3 nucleotides: TGTGCCAGCAGCCAAGCTCCTGCCTACGAGCAGTACTTC. Its translation: CASSQAPAYEQYF.

This clone showed up just a few times. The rearrangement joins TRBV11-2 to TRBJ1-5; D ambiguous. CDR3 length: 15 amino acids. The germline V gene has CDR1 SGHAT and CDR2 FQNNGV. V dropped 1 base and J dropped 3 bases, with 10 bases sitting between them. CDR3 sequence reads: CASSLGPGDNQPQHF. In nucleotides, the CDR3 is TGTGCCAGCAGCTTAGGGCCAGGTGACAATCAGCCCCAGCATTTT.

The chain has TRBV7-8 and TRBJ1-4; 8 bases line up with TRBD1. Germline V lookup: CDR1 SGHVS, CDR2 FQNEAQ. V shed 3 bases and J 3 bases; nucleotides not matched to a gene: 0. CDR3 size: 14 residues. The CDR3 sequence is CASSLGQANEKLFF. CDR3 in DNA: TGTGCCAGCAGCTTGGGACAGGCTAATGAAAAACTGTTTTTT.

V is TRBV10-2 and J is TRBJ2-1, with TRBD2 matching 11 bases. V was pared by 6 bases and J by 2 bases, with 6 bases of the junction left unmatched. Germline values: CDR1 WSHSY, CDR2 SAAADI. The CDR3 is made up of 16 amino acids. This chain's CDR3 is CASRPSSGGTYNEQFF. In DNA, the CDR3 is TGCGCCAGCAGACCCTCTAGCGGGGGGACCTACAATGAGCAGTTCTTC.

V is TRBV5-4 and J is TRBJ1-1; weak D call: TRBD1 (5 bases). This CDR3 region has 13 residues. In germline, CDR1 is SGHNT, CDR2 YYREEE (reference sequence). V lost 3 bases and J lost 4, with 10 bases in between. The CDR3 DNA sequence: TGTGCCAGCAGCTCCCGTCAGGGCACTGAAGCTTTCTTT. Amino acid sequence: CASSSRQGTEAFF.

The V call is TRBV21-1, the J call TRBJ1-5; TRBD1 is the table's D call, not checked against the DNA. TRBV21-1 is a pseudogene locus. The CDR3 runs to 17 residues. The CDR3 DNA reads as TGTGCCAGCATTTCCCAAGGGGGTTTTTATAGCAATCAGCCCCAGCATTTT. This codes for CASISQGGFYSNQPQHF.

This chain uses TRBV6-2 or TRBV6-3 with TRBJ1-1; tentatively, D is TRBD1 (6 bases). Trimming stripped 2 bases from V and 0 bases from J, with 16 bases between. The CDR3 is made up of 17 amino acids. Germline CDR1 MNHEY, CDR2 SVGEGT. The CDR3 sequence is CASSYGDPGDVNTEAFF. The CDR3 bases are TGTGCCAGCAGTTACGGCGATCCAGGGGACGTGAACACTGAAGCTTTCTTT.

This clone was seen only a few times. The rearrangement joins TRBV29-1 to TRBJ1-2; possibly TRBD1 for D (5 bases). The length of the CDR3 is 15 residues. Trimming stripped 5 bases from V and 4 bases from J, with 20 bases between. Germline CDR1 SQVTM, CDR2 ANQGSEA. The CDR3, as DNA: TGCAGCGTTTCCCGGGTCTTAAGTCAGGGCTATGGCTACACCTTC. Translated: CSVSRVLSQGYGYTF.

This rearrangement joins TRBV29-1 to TRBJ1-1, with TRBD1 as a possible D gene (5 bases). This CDR3 has 13 residues. The V end was cut by 6 bases, the J end by 3 bases, with 14 bases between. Germline CDR1 SQVTM, CDR2 ANQGSEA. CDR3 nucleotide sequence: TGCAGCGTGGAAATATCGGGGGACACTGAAGCTTTCTTT. This encodes CSVEISGDTEAFF.

The chain links TRBV30 to TRBJ1-1, with D tentatively TRBD1 (5 bases). The CDR3 covers 13 residues. Trimming took 5 bases from V and 6 from J, leaving 16 bases between them. Germline values: CDR1 GTSNPN, CDR2 SVGIG (reference sequence). The CDR3 nucleotides are TGTGCCTGGGGGCTCGGGGGTGGGGCTGAAGCTTTCTTT. Its protein product is CAWGLGGGAEAFF. The full variable domain, completed using reference TRBV30 and TRBJ1-1, is SQTIHQWPATLVQPVGSPLSLECTVEGTSNPNLYWYRQAAGRGLQLLFYSVGIGQISSEVPQNLSASRPQDRQFILSSKKLLLSDSGFYLCAWGLGGGAEAFFGQGTRLTVV.

CDR3 bases: TGTGCCAGCAGCTCCCAGGGGGGCTCTGGAAACACCATATATTTT. This sequence encodes CASSSQGGSGNTIYF. The V gene is TRBV7-2, the J gene TRBJ1-3; 7 bases agree with TRBD1. Per germline, CDR1 SGHTA and CDR2 FQGNSA. The V gene end was trimmed by 4 bases and the J gene end by 0 bases; junction bases not matched to a gene: 3. CDR3 length equals 15 residues.

The chain links TRBV5-1 to TRBJ1-5; D is unclear. V dropped 4 bases and J dropped 4 bases, with 9 bases sitting between them. The germline V gene has CDR1 SGHRS and CDR2 YFSETQ. CDR3 length: 13 residues. In nucleotides, the CDR3 is TGCGCCAGCAGCGTCGGTAAAAATCAGCCCCAGCATTTT. This sequence encodes CASSVGKNQPQHF.

The rearrangement links TRBV27 to TRBJ2-2; 9 positions agree with TRBD1. CDR3 length equals 16 residues. The V segment lost 3 bases and the J segment 4 bases; nucleotides outside the gene matches: 6. Germline CDR1 and CDR2: MNHEY and SMNVEV (reference sequence). The CDR3 loop is CASSLRDRAPTGELFF. In DNA, the CDR3 is TGTGCCAGCAGTTTGAGGGACAGGGCCCCCACCGGGGAGCTGTTTTTT.

J is TRBJ2-3 and V is TRBV12-5, with D possibly being TRBD1 (5 bases). V lost 6 bases and J 5 bases, leaving 15 bases between the germline ends. The CDR3 totals 14 residues. CDR1 and CDR2 (germline): LGHNT, FRNRAP. CDR3 sequence reads: CASGPNDRGDTQYF. The CDR3 bases are TGTGCTAGTGGCCCAAACGACAGAGGAGATACGCAGTATTTT.

The chain is built from TRBV11-2 and TRBJ1-3; D gene uncertain. The germline V gene encodes CDR1 SGHAT and CDR2 FQNNGV. V was pared by 3 bases and J by 0 bases, with 18 bases between. The CDR3 totals 18 residues. CDR3 sequence reads: CASSLVLATPSSGNTIYF. Written as DNA, the CDR3 is TGTGCCAGCAGCTTGGTCCTCGCGACACCGAGCTCTGGAAACACCATATATTTT.

The V call is TRBV7-6, the J call TRBJ2-7, with D possibly matching TRBD1 (6 bases). V lost 4 bases and J lost 3, with 10 bases in between. Germline V gene sequence: CDR1 SGHVS, CDR2 FNYEAQ. This CDR3 spans 13 amino acids. As DNA, the CDR3 is TGTGCCAGCAGCTGGGGGCAGGGCTACGAGCAGTACTTC. Amino acid sequence: CASSWGQGYEQYF.

The chain links TRBV3-1 (or the pseudogene TRBV3-2) to TRBJ2-1, with D possibly TRBD1 on 6 matching bases. Trimming shortened V by 0 bases and J by 4 bases, and 10 bases separated the two germline ends. Per germline, CDR1 LGHDT and CDR2 YNNKEL (reference sequence). CDR3 size: 15 residues. CDR3 protein: CASSQDGTPYNEQFF. The CDR3 DNA follows: TGTGCCAGCAGCCAAGATGGGACACCGTACAATGAGCAGTTCTTC.

The gene calls are TRBV25-1 and TRBJ1-6, with D perhaps TRBD1 (5 bases). Germline V gene lookup returns CDR1 MGHDK and CDR2 SYGVNS. This CDR3 region has 12 residues. V dropped 3 bases and J dropped 13 bases, with 10 bases sitting between them. The CDR3 sequence is CASSDQGFPLHF. The DNA of the CDR3 is TGTGCCAGCAGTGACCAGGGTTTCCCCCTCCACTTT. Combining the CDR3 with reference TRBV25-1 and TRBJ1-6 gives the whole variable domain EADIYQTPRYLVIGTGKKITLECSQTMGHDKMYWYQQDPGMELHLIHYSYGVNSTEKGDLSSESTVSRIRTEHFPLTLESARPSHTSQYLCASSDQGFPLHFGNGTRLTVT.

The chain joins TRBV2 to TRBJ1-2, with D unclear. There are 14 residues in the CDR3. Germline V lookup: CDR1 SNHLY, CDR2 FYNNEI. V lost 7 bases to trimming and J lost 2 bases, with 14 bases between them. CDR3: CASTWAPSNYGYTF. As DNA, the CDR3 is TGTGCCAGCACCTGGGCCCCATCCAACTATGGCTACACCTTC.

This rearrangement joins TRBV10-3 to TRBJ2-1; a possible D gene is TRBD1 (6 bases). Trimming removed 2 bases at V and 4 bases at J, with 12 bases between. This CDR3 contains 15 residues. Germline V CDR1 and CDR2: ENHRY, SYGVKD. The CDR3 region is CAISEQGQGYNEQFF. DNA of the CDR3: TGTGCCATCAGTGAGCAGGGGCAGGGGTACAATGAGCAGTTCTTC.

The count of this clone is one. The chain uses TRBV4-1 and TRBJ2-1; 8 nucleotides line up with TRBD1. Germline V gene lookup returns CDR1 MGHRA and CDR2 YSYEKL. The CDR3 length is 12 residues. CDR3 sequence (DNA): TGCGCATCACAGGGGGGCTCAAATGAGCAGTTCTTC. Translation gives CASQGGSNEQFF.

The table lists this clone with a few counts. The rearrangement joins TRBV10-3 to TRBJ1-6; TRBD1 is a possible D gene (5 bases). V lost 10 bases and J lost 5, with 12 bases in between. Germline V CDR1 and CDR2: ENHRY, SYGVKD. The CDR3 sequence is 13 residues long. CDR3 DNA: TGTGCCACTACCCGGGGGGATAATTCACCCCTCCACTTT. Residues: CATTRGDNSPLHF.